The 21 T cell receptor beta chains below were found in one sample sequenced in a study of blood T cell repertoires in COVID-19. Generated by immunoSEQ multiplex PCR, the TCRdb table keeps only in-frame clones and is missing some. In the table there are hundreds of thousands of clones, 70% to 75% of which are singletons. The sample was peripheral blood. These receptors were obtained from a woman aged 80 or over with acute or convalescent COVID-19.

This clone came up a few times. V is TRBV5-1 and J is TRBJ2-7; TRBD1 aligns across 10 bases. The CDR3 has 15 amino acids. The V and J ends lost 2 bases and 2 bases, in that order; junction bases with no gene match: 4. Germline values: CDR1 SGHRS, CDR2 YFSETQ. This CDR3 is CASSFTGTGAYEQYF. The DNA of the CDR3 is TGCGCCAGCAGCTTTACCGGGACAGGGGCCTACGAGCAGTACTTC.

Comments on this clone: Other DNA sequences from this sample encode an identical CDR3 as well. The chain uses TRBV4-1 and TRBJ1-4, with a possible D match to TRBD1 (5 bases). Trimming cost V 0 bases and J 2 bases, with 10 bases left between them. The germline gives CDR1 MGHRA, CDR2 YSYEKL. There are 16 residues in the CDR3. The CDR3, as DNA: TGCGCCAGCAGCCAAGATTTGGGGGGGACTAATGAAAAACTGTTTTTT. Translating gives CASSQDLGGTNEKLFF.

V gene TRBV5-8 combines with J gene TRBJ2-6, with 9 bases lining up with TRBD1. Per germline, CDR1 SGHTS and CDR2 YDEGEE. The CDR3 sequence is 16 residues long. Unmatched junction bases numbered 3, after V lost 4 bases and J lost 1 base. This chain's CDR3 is CASSHGTGSGANVLTF. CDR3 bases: TGTGCCAGCAGCCACGGGACAGGGTCTGGGGCCAACGTCCTGACTTTC.

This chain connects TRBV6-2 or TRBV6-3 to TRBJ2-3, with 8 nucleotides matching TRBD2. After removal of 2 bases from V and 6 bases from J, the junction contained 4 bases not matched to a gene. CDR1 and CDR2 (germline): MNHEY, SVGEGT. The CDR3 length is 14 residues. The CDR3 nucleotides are TGTGCCAGCAGTTACGTTGGCGGGGGGGATACGCAGTATTTT. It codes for CASSYVGGGDTQYF.

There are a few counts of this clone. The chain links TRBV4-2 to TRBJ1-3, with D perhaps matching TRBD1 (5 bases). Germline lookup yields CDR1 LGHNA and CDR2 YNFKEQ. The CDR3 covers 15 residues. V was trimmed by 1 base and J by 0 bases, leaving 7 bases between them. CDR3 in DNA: TGTGCCAGCAGCCAAGGCCAGGGCTCTGGAAACACCATATATTTT. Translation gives CASSQGQGSGNTIYF.

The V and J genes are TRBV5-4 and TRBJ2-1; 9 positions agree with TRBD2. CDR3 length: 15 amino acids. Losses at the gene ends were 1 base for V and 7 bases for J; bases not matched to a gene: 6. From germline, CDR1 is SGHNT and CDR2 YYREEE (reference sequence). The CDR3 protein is CASSLRGRAGNEQFF. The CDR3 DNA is TGTGCCAGCAGCTTGCGCGGGAGGGCTGGGAATGAGCAGTTCTTC. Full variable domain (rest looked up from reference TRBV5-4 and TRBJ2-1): ETGVTQSPTHLIKTRGQQVTLRCSSQSGHNTVSWYQQALGQGPQFIFQYYREEENGRGNFPPRFSGLQFPNYSSELNVNALELDDSALYLCASSLRGRAGNEQFFGPGTRLTVL.

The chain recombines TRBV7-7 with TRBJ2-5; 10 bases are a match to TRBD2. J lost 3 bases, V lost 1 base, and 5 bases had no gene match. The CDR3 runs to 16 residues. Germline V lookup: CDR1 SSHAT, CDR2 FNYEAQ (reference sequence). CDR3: CASSLGTSGAKETQYF. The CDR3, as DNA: TGTGCCAGCAGCTTAGGCACTAGCGGGGCTAAAGAGACCCAGTACTTC.

DNA for the CDR3: TGTGCCAGCAGCTTGTGGTCCGACAGCAACTATGGCTACACCTTC. Its translation is CASSLWSDSNYGYTF. V is TRBV5-6 and J is TRBJ1-2, with D maybe TRBD1 (5 bases). Germline-derived CDR1 and CDR2 are SGHDT and YYEEEE. The CDR3 loop spans 15 amino acids. V shed 1 base and J shed 2 bases, with 12 bases lying between them.

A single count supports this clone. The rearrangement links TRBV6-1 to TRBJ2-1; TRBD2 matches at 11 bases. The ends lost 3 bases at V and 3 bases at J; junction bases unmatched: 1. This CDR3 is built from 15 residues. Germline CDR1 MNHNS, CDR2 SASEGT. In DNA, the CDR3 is TGTGCCAGCAGTGACCTAGCGGGGGGCTACAATGAGCAGTTCTTC. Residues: CASSDLAGGYNEQFF.

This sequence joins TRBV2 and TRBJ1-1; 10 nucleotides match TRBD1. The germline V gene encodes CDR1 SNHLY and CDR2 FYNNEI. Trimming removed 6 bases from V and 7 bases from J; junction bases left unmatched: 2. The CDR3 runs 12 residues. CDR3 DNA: TGTGCCAGCAGCGGACAGGGGGGTGAAGCTTTCTTT. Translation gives CASSGQGGEAFF.

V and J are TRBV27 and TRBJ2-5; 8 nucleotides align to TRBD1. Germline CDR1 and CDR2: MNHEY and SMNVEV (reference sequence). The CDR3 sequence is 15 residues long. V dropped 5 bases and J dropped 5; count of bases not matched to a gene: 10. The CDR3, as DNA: TGTGCCAGCAGTCCACGACAGGGGCCCGGGGAGACCCAGTACTTC. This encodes CASSPRQGPGETQYF.

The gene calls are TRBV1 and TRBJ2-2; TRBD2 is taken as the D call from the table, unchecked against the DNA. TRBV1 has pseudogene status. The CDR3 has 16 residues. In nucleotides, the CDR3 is TGCACCAGCAGCCAAGATAGGTCTAGCGTAGCCGGGGAGCTGTTTTTT. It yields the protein CTSSQDRSSVAGELFF.

CDR3 in DNA: TGTGCCAGCAGCCTCTCAGATTACTCTCTGGGCGCCAACGTCCTGACTTTC. Translated: CASSLSDYSLGANVLTF. The chain combines TRBV5-5 with TRBJ2-6, with D unclear. The CDR3 loop spans 17 amino acids. Germline CDR1 is SGHKS and CDR2 is YYEKEE (reference sequence). The germline V and J ends were trimmed by 4 bases and 7 bases, with 21 bases remaining between them.

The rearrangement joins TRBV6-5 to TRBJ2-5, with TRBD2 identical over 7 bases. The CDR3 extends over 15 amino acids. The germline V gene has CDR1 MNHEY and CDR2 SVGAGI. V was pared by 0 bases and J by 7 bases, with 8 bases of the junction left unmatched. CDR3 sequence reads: CASSYSRGREGTQYF. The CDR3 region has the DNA TGTGCCAGCAGTTACTCCCGGGGGAGGGAGGGGACCCAGTACTTC.

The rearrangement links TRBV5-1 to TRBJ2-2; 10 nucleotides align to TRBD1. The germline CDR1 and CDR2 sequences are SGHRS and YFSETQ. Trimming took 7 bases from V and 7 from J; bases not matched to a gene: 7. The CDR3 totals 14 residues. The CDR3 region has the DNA TGCGCCAGCTCCGGGACAGGGGTGAACGGGGAGCTGTTTTTT. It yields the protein CASSGTGVNGELFF.

CDR3 DNA: TGTGCCAGCAGCGTGGACAGGGGAGGCGAGCAGTACTTC. This translates into CASSVDRGGEQYF. The chain uses TRBV7-2 and TRBJ2-7; 9 bases line up with TRBD1. Germline V CDR1 and CDR2: SGHTA, FQGNSA. This CDR3 region has 13 residues. Germline trimming cut 5 bases from V and 6 bases from J; bases unmatched to any gene: 5.

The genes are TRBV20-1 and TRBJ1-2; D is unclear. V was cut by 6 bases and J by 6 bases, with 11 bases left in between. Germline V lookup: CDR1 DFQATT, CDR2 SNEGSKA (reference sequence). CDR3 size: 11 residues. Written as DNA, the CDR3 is TGCAGTGCCCCAGGAAAAAATGGCTACACCTTC. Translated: CSAPGKNGYTF.

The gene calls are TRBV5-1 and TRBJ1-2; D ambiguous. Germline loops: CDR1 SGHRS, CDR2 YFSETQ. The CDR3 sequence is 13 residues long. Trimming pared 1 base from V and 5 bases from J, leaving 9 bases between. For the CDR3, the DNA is TGCGCCAGCAGCTTGAACGGGGAGTATGGCTACACCTTC. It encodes CASSLNGEYGYTF.

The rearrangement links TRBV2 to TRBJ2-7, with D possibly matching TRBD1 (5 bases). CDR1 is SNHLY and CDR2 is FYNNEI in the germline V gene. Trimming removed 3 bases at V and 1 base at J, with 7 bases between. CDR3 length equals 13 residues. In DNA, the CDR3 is TGTGCCAGCAGTGATCAGGGTTCCTACGAGCAGTACTTC. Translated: CASSDQGSYEQYF.

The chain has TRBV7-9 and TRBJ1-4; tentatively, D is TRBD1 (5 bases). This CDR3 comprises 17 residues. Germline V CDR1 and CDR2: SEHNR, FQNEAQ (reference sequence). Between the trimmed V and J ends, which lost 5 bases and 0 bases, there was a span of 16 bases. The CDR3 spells CASSRTGLTSTNEKLFF. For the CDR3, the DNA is TGTGCCAGCAGCCGTACAGGCCTAACCTCAACTAATGAAAAACTGTTTTTT.

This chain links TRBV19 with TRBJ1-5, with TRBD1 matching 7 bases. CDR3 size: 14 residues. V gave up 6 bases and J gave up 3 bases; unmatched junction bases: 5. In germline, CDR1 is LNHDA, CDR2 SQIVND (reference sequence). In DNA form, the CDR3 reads TGTGCCAGTAGATCGGGACAGCTCAATCAGCCCCAGCATTTT. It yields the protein CASRSGQLNQPQHF.